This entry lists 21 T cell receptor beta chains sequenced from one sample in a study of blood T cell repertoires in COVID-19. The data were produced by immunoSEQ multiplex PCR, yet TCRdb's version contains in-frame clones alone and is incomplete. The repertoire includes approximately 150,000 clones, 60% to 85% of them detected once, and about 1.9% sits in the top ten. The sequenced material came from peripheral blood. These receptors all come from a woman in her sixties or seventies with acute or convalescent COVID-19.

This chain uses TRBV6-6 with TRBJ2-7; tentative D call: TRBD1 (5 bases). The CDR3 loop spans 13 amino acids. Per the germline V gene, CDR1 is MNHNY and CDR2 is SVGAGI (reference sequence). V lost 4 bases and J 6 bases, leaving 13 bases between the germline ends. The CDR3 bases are TGTGCCAGCAGTTCAGGGTATCGCGCCGAGCAGTACTTC. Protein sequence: CASSSGYRAEQYF.

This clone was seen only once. DNA for the CDR3: TGCGCCAGCAGAAAGACACTCACCGGGACTAGCGGTTACAATGAGCAGTTCTTC. Protein sequence: CASRKTLTGTSGYNEQFF. The chain recombines TRBV5-1 with TRBJ2-1, with 11 bases that match TRBD2. Germline trimming cut 5 bases from V and 4 bases from J; bases unmatched to any gene: 14. CDR1 is SGHRS, CDR2 YFSETQ, per germline. The CDR3 length is 18 residues. The entire variable domain, with the rest obtained from reference TRBV5-1 and TRBJ2-1, is as follows: KAGVTQTPRYLIKTRGQQVTLSCSPISGHRSVSWYQQTPGQGLQFLFEYFSETQRNKGNFPGRFSGRQFSNSRSEMNVSTLELGDSALYLCASRKTLTGTSGYNEQFFGPGTRLTVL.

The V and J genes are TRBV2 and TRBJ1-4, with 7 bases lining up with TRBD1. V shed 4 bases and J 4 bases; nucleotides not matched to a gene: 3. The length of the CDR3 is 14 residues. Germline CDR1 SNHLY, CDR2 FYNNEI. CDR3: CASSAGQLNEKLFF. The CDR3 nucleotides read TGTGCCAGCAGTGCGGGACAGCTTAATGAAAAACTGTTTTTT.

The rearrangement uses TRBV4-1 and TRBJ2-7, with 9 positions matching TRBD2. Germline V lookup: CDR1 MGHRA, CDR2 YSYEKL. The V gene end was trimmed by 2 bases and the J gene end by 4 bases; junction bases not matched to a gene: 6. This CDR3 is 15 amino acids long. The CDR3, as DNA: TGCGCCAGCAGCCAATCGGCGGGAGGGTCTTACGAGCAGTACTTC. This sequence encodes CASSQSAGGSYEQYF.

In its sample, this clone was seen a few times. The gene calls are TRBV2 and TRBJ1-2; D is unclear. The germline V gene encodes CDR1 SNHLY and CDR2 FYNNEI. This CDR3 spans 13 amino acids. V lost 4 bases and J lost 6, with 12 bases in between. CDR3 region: CASSVIQSDGYTF. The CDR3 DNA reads TGTGCCAGCAGTGTGATCCAGAGCGATGGCTACACCTTC.

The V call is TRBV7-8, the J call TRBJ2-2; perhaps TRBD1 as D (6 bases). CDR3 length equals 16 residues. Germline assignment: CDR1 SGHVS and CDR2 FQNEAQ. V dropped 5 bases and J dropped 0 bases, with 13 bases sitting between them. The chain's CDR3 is CASSLGQFTNTGELFF. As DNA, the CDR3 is TGTGCCAGCAGCCTCGGACAGTTCACGAACACCGGGGAGCTGTTTTTT.

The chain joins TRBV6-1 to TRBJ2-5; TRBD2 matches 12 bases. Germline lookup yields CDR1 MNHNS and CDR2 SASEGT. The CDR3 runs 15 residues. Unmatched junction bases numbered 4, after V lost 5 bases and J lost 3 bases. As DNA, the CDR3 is TGTGCCAGCAGTCCTAGACTAGCGGGAGAAGAGACCCAGTACTTC. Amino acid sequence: CASSPRLAGEETQYF.

The CDR3: CASSTSTDTQYF. The CDR3 bases are TGTGCCAGCAGCACTAGCACAGATACGCAGTATTTT. The chain is built from TRBV7-9 and TRBJ2-3; D is unclear. The V end was cut by 5 bases, the J end by 0 bases, with 3 bases between. This CDR3 region has 12 residues. CDR1 and CDR2 from the germline V gene are SEHNR and FQNEAQ (reference sequence).

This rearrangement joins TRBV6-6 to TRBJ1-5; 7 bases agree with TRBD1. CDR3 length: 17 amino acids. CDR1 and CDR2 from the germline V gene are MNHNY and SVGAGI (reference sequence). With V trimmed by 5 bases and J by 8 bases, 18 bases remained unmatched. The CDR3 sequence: CASSPTGVGWFGEPQHF. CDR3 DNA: TGTGCCAGCAGTCCAACAGGGGTGGGGTGGTTCGGGGAGCCCCAGCATTTT.

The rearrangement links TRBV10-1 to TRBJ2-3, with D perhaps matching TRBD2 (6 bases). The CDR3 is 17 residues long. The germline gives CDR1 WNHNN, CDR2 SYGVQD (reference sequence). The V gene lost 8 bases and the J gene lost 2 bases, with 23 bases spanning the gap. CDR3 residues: CASSESGMGLDTDTQYF. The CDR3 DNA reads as TGCGCCAGCTCCGAATCGGGAATGGGACTTGACACAGATACGCAGTATTTT.

The CDR3 nucleotides read TGTGCCAGCTCACGGACAGGCAACACCTATGGCTACACCTTC. Encoded protein: CASSRTGNTYGYTF. This chain connects TRBV18 to TRBJ1-2; 7 nucleotides match TRBD1. CDR3 length equals 14 residues. The germline V gene encodes CDR1 KGHSH and CDR2 LQKENI. Trimming cost V 4 bases and J 4 bases; bases outside gene matches: 6.

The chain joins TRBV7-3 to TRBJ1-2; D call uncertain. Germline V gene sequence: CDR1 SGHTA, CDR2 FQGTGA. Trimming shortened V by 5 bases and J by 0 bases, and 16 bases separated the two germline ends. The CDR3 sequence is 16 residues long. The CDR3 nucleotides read TGTGCCAGCAGCCCAAGCGGTGGGGTCCCTAACTATGGCTACACCTTC. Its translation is CASSPSGGVPNYGYTF. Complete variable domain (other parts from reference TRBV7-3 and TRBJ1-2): GAGVSQTPSNKVTEKGKYVELRCDPISGHTALYWYRQSLGQGPEFLIYFQGTGAADDSGLPNDRFFAVRPEGSVSTLKIQRTERGDSAVYLCASSPSGGVPNYGYTFGSGTRLTVV.

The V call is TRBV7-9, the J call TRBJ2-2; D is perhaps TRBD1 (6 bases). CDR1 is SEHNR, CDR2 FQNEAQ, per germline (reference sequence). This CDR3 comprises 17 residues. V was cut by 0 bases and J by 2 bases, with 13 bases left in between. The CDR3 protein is CASSLASGTPNTGELFF. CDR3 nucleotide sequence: TGTGCCAGCAGCTTAGCCTCCGGGACACCAAACACCGGGGAGCTGTTTTTT.

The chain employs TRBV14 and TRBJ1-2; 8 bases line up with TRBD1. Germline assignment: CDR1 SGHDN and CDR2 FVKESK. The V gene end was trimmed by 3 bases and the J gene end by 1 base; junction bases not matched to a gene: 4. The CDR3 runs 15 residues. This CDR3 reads CASSHIGQGNYGYTF. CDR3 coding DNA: TGTGCCAGCAGCCACATAGGACAGGGTAACTATGGCTACACCTTC.

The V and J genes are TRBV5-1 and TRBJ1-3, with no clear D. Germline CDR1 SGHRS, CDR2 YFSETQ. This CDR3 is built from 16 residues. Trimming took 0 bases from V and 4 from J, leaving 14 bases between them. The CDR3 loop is CASSLGPGAAGNTIYF. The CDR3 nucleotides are TGCGCCAGCAGCTTGGGCCCGGGAGCCGCCGGAAACACCATATATTTT.

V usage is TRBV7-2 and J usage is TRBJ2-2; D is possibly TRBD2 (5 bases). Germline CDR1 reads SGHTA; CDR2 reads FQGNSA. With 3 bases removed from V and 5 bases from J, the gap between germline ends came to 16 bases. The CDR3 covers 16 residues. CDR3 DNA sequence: TGTGCCAGCAGCTTTTTTGGGTGGGAGCGGACCGGGGAGCTGTTTTTT. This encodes CASSFFGWERTGELFF. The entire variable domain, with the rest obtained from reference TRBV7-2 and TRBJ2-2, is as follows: GAGVSQSPSNKVTEKGKDVELRCDPISGHTALYWYRQSLGQGLEFLIYFQGNSAPDKSGLPSDRFSAERTGGSVSTLTIQRTQQEDSAVYLCASSFFGWERTGELFFGEGSRLTVL.

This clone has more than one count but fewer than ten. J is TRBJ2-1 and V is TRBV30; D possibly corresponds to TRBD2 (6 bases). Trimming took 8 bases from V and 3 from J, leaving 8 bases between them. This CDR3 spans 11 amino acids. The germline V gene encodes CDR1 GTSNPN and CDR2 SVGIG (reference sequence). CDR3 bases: TGTGCCCGCGGGATCTACAATGAGCAGTTCTTC. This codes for CARGIYNEQFF.

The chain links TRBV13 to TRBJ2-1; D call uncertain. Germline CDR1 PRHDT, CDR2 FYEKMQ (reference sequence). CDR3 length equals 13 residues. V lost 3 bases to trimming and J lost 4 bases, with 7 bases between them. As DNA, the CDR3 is TGTGCCAGCAGCTTTGGGCAGTACAATGAGCAGTTCTTC. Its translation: CASSFGQYNEQFF.

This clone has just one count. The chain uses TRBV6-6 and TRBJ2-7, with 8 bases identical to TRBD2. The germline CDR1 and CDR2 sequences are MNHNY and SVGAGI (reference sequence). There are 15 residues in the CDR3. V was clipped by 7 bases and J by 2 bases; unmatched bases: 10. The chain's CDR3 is CASTPGAGATYEQYF. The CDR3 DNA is TGTGCCAGCACCCCAGGAGCGGGAGCTACCTACGAGCAGTACTTC.

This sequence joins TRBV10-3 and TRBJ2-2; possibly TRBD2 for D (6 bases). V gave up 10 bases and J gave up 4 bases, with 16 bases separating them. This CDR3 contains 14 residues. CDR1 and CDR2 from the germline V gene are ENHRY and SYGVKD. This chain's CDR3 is CATRSGDTTGELFF. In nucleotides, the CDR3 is TGTGCCACCCGTAGCGGCGATACCACCGGGGAGCTGTTTTTT.

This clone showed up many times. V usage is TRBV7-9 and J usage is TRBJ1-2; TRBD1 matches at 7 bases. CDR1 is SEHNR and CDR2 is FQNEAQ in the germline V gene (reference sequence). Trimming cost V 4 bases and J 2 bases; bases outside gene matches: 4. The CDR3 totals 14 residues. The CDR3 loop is CASSSGQANYGYTF. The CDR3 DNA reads TGTGCCAGCAGCTCAGGACAGGCAAACTATGGCTACACCTTC.